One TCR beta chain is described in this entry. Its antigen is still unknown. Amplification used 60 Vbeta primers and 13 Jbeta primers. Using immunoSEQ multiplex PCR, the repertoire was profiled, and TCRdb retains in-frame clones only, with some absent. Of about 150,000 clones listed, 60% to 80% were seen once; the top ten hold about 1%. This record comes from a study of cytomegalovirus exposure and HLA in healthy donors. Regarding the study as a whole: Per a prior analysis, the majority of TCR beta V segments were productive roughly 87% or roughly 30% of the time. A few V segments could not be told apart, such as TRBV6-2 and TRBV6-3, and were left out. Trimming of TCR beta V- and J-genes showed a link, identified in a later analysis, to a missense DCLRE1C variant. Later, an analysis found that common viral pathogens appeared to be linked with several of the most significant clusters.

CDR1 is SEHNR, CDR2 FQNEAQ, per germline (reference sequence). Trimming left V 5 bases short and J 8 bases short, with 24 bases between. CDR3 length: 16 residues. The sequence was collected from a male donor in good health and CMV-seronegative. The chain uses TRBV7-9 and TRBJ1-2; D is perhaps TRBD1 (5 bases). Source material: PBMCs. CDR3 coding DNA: TGTGCCAGCAGCGCATCGACTGGGACTAACTATAGGGGCTACACCTTC. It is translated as CASSASTGTNYRGYTF.